This T cell receptor beta chain was identified in a study of human T cells and chemical hapten exposure. Overall study context: Researchers reported sensitizing an approximately 2 cm by approximately 2 cm upper inner arm skin site with 2% DPC.

The time point is: pre-sensitization, week 0. Treatment here: therapeutic diphenylcyclopropenone sensitization with weekly scalp DPC. The V end was cut by 6 bases, the J end by 4 bases, with 12 bases between. This CDR3 contains 13 residues. TCRdb used MiXCR to reprocess the RACE reads, holding one entry per CDR3 protein. In the table there are around 330,000 distinct CDR3 sequences, about 5.4% of which are singletons. As to this clonotype: Antigen: not known.

Notes on the study in general: Alopecia in all donors means immunity may differ from healthy individuals.

The receptor comes from a woman between 18 and 30 years old with alopecia areata. Some clones in this sample may be carry-over from other donors' samples. V usage is TRBV12-3 or TRBV12-4 and J usage is TRBJ1-2, with D hard to call. Sequencing was performed on whole blood, taken in connection with sensitization to the hapten diphenylcyclopropenone (DPC). For the CDR3, the DNA is TGTGCCAGCAGGGTCGGGAGCGGCTATGGCTACACCTTC. Protein sequence: CASRVGSGYGYTF.